The next 24 T cell receptor beta chains were all read from a single sample in a study of blood T cell repertoires in COVID-19. Sequencing was performed with immunoSEQ multiplex PCR; in TCRdb, only in-frame clones are kept and a portion is missing. The data show approximately 68,000 clones, roughly 82% seen once. Sequencing was done on a sample of peripheral blood. These receptors all come from an elderly man with active COVID-19.

This clone was detected a few times. The chain combines TRBV4-1 with TRBJ1-2; D is undetermined. The germline gives CDR1 MGHRA, CDR2 YSYEKL. Trimming pared 0 bases from V and 0 bases from J, leaving 8 bases between. This CDR3 contains 15 residues. CDR3 loop: CASSQDPVPNYGYTF. The CDR3, as DNA: TGCGCCAGCAGCCAAGATCCGGTTCCTAACTATGGCTACACCTTC.

This rearrangement joins TRBV6-5 to TRBJ1-3, with 8 bases aligning to TRBD1. Germline V gene sequence: CDR1 MNHEY, CDR2 SVGAGI. The V and J ends lost 10 bases and 2 bases, in that order; junction bases with no gene match: 7. The CDR3 is 14 amino acids. Here the CDR3 DNA reads TGTGCCACCGTAGGACAGGGAGCTGGAAACACCATATATTTT. This codes for CATVGQGAGNTIYF.

V gene TRBV6-5 combines with J gene TRBJ1-5; 7 bases line up with TRBD1. CDR1 and CDR2 (germline): MNHEY, SVGAGI. With 8 bases clipped from V and 5 bases from J, the junction kept 6 bases outside the gene matches. This CDR3 region has 13 residues. The CDR3 DNA reads as TGTGCCAGCTTGGAGACAGGGTATCAGCCCCAGCATTTT. This translates into CASLETGYQPQHF.

V is TRBV12-3 or TRBV12-4 and J is TRBJ2-1; D is unclear. The CDR3 loop spans 13 amino acids. V lost 2 bases and J 6 bases, leaving 8 bases between the germline ends. The CDR3 reads CASSLSSPNEQFF. The CDR3 DNA is TGTGCCAGCAGTTTATCCAGTCCCAATGAGCAGTTCTTC.

The chain couples TRBV10-3 to TRBJ2-1, with 14 bases that match TRBD2. Germline assignment: CDR1 ENHRY and CDR2 SYGVKD. This CDR3 has 16 residues. The ends lost 4 bases at V and 4 bases at J; junction bases unmatched: 3. The CDR3 reads CAISGTSGGKYNEQFF. The CDR3 nucleotides are TGTGCCATCAGTGGGACTAGCGGGGGGAAATACAATGAGCAGTTCTTC.

The chain links TRBV6-1 to TRBJ2-7, with TRBD1 identical over 7 bases. The CDR3 is 15 residues long. Germline loops: CDR1 MNHNS, CDR2 SASEGT. V shed 0 bases, J shed 4 bases, and the junction held 6 bases outside the gene matches. CDR3: CASSEAWTGGYEQYF. For the CDR3, the DNA is TGTGCCAGCAGTGAAGCGTGGACAGGCGGATACGAGCAGTACTTC.

The rearrangement links TRBV4-3 to TRBJ2-7; D is possibly TRBD2 (6 bases). V gave up 0 bases and J gave up 7 bases, with 16 bases separating them. The germline CDR1 and CDR2 sequences are LGHNA and YSLEER. This CDR3 is built from 15 residues. This chain's CDR3 is CASSQEGMGTGEQYF. CDR3 sequence (DNA): TGCGCCAGCAGCCAAGAGGGGATGGGGACTGGAGAGCAGTACTTC.

V usage is TRBV3-1 (or the pseudogene TRBV3-2) and J usage is TRBJ2-7; TRBD2 matches at 15 bases. Germline assignment: CDR1 LGHDT and CDR2 YNNKEL (reference sequence). CDR3 size: 19 residues. V dropped 0 bases and J dropped 2; count of bases not matched to a gene: 8. In DNA form, the CDR3 reads TGTGCCAGCAGCCAAGAGTGGACTAGCGGGGGGGCCGAGCCCTACGAGCAGTACTTC. This codes for CASSQEWTSGGAEPYEQYF.

This chain joins TRBV9 and TRBJ1-6; possible D gene TRBD1, 5 bases. The CDR3 totals 17 residues. The V gene's germline CDR1 is SGDLS and CDR2 YYNGEE. The V end was cut by 1 base, the J end by 8 bases, with 19 bases between. The CDR3 spells CASSVTIGAARDSPLHF. As DNA, the CDR3 is TGTGCCAGCAGCGTAACTATTGGGGCGGCTCGCGATTCACCCCTCCACTTT. Full variable domain (outside the CDR3, taken from reference TRBV9 and TRBJ1-6): DSGVTQTPKHLITATGQRVTLRCSPRSGDLSVYWYQQSLDQGLQFLIQYYNGEERAKGNILERFSAQQFPDLHSELNLSSLELGDSALYFCASSVTIGAARDSPLHFGNGTRLTVT.

The chain combines TRBV10-2 with TRBJ1-1; 8 nucleotides agree with TRBD1. Germline values: CDR1 WSHSY, CDR2 SAAADI. The V segment lost 7 bases and the J segment 3 bases; nucleotides outside the gene matches: 7. This CDR3 is built from 14 residues. The CDR3 region is CASTRQGTYTEAFF. DNA for the CDR3: TGCGCCAGCACCCGACAGGGGACCTACACTGAAGCTTTCTTT.

The chain employs TRBV25-1 and TRBJ2-7; 10 nucleotides align to TRBD1. The ends lost 3 bases at V and 4 bases at J; junction bases unmatched: 6. This CDR3 is built from 15 residues. CDR1 MGHDK and CDR2 SYGVNS come from the germline V gene. The CDR3 DNA sequence: TGTGCCAGCAGTGATGGACAGGGGGGGCCGTACGAGCAGTACTTC. It codes for CASSDGQGGPYEQYF.

CDR3 sequence reads: CASRPSGGRADTQYF. CDR3 nucleotide sequence: TGTGCCAGTCGACCTAGCGGGGGGCGGGCAGATACGCAGTATTTT. This rearrangement joins TRBV19 to TRBJ2-3; TRBD2 agrees at 11 bases. From germline, CDR1 is LNHDA and CDR2 SQIVND (reference sequence). Trimming at V came to 8 bases and at J to 4 bases, leaving 8 bases not matched to a gene. The CDR3 loop spans 15 amino acids. The entire variable domain, with the rest obtained from reference TRBV19 and TRBJ2-3, is as follows: DGGITQSPKYLFRKEGQNVTLSCEQNLNHDAMYWYRQDPGQGLRLIYYSQIVNDFQKGDIAEGYSVSREKKESFPLTVTSAQKNPTAFYLCASRPSGGRADTQYFGPGTRLTVL.

The chain has TRBV5-4 and TRBJ2-1; TRBD1 might be the D (6 bases). The CDR3 is made up of 15 amino acids. CDR1 and CDR2 from the germline V gene are SGHNT and YYREEE (reference sequence). Trimming removed 2 bases at V and 6 bases at J, with 15 bases between. Here the CDR3 reads CASSLRTERGNEQFF. In nucleotides, the CDR3 is TGTGCCAGCAGCTTAAGGACAGAGAGGGGCAATGAGCAGTTCTTC. The full variable domain, with the rest looked up from reference TRBV5-4 and TRBJ2-1, is ETGVTQSPTHLIKTRGQQVTLRCSSQSGHNTVSWYQQALGQGPQFIFQYYREEENGRGNFPPRFSGLQFPNYSSELNVNALELDDSALYLCASSLRTERGNEQFFGPGTRLTVL.

This chain uses TRBV27 with TRBJ2-7; possibly TRBD2 for D (5 bases). The ends were cut back, 5 bases at V and 2 bases at J, with 13 bases in the middle. This CDR3 has 14 amino acids. Germline V gene lookup returns CDR1 MNHEY and CDR2 SMNVEV (reference sequence). The CDR3 reads CASSETEGPYEQYF. The CDR3 DNA follows: TGTGCCAGCAGTGAGACTGAGGGTCCCTACGAGCAGTACTTC.

The chain joins TRBV28 to TRBJ2-5, with 9 bases matching TRBD1. CDR3 length equals 16 residues. The V and J ends lost 7 bases and 5 bases, in that order; junction bases with no gene match: 14. The germline V gene encodes CDR1 MDHEN and CDR2 SYDVKM. Here the CDR3 reads CASKRETGGKLETQYF. Written as DNA, the CDR3 is TGTGCCAGCAAACGAGAGACAGGGGGAAAGCTGGAGACCCAGTACTTC.

The CDR3 sequence: CASSLVTGQGSSNYGYTF. In DNA, the CDR3 is TGTGCCAGCAGCTTAGTGACCGGACAGGGCTCCTCTAACTATGGCTACACCTTC. The chain combines TRBV7-2 with TRBJ1-2; TRBD1 matches 8 bases. V trimming: 1 base; J trimming: 0 bases; junction bases outside the gene matches: 10. This CDR3 region has 18 residues. Germline loops: CDR1 SGHTA, CDR2 FQGNSA.

This rearrangement joins TRBV11-1 to TRBJ1-1; D not certain. The CDR3 totals 15 residues. V was trimmed by 0 bases and J by 0 bases, leaving 8 bases between them. Per the germline V gene, CDR1 is SGHAT and CDR2 is FQDESV (reference sequence). CDR3 loop: CASSLASSLNTEAFF. In DNA, the CDR3 is TGTGCCAGCAGCTTAGCGTCCTCCCTGAACACTGAAGCTTTCTTT.

This clone was seen a few times. In nucleotides, the CDR3 is TGTGCCAGCAGCCGAGGACTTTGGGCTGGGCAGTACTTC. This codes for CASSRGLWAGQYF. The genes are TRBV3-1 (or the pseudogene TRBV3-2) and TRBJ2-7, with a possible D match to TRBD2 (5 bases). V was shortened by 4 bases and J by 9 bases, with 16 bases between the two germline ends. Germline V lookup: CDR1 LGHDT, CDR2 YNNKEL (reference sequence). This CDR3 contains 13 residues.

CDR3 protein: CASRFQGFNQPQHF. CDR3 nucleotides: TGTGCCAGCAGATTTCAGGGGTTCAATCAGCCCCAGCATTTT. V and J are TRBV28 and TRBJ1-5; a weak D match, TRBD1 (6 bases). Germline V gene data show CDR1 as MDHEN and CDR2 as SYDVKM. Trimming stripped 6 bases from V and 3 bases from J, with 12 bases between. This CDR3 contains 14 residues.

This chain joins TRBV5-4 and TRBJ2-1; 9 nucleotides match TRBD1. The CDR3 is 16 amino acids. The germline CDR1 and CDR2 sequences are SGHNT and YYREEE (reference sequence). The ends lost 4 bases at V and 5 bases at J; junction bases unmatched: 10. The CDR3 DNA reads TGTGCCAGCAGCCTACAGGGGGCAATAAAGAACAATGAGCAGTTCTTC. This gives the protein CASSLQGAIKNNEQFF. The whole variable domain, filled in from reference TRBV5-4 and TRBJ2-1, reads ETGVTQSPTHLIKTRGQQVTLRCSSQSGHNTVSWYQQALGQGPQFIFQYYREEENGRGNFPPRFSGLQFPNYSSELNVNALELDDSALYLCASSLQGAIKNNEQFFGPGTRLTVL.

This rearrangement joins TRBV28 to TRBJ2-2; TRBD1 might be the D (6 bases). This CDR3 contains 16 residues. CDR1 and CDR2 from the germline V gene are MDHEN and SYDVKM. V was pared by 10 bases and J by 4 bases, with 22 bases between. The CDR3 loop reads CATHARGRISTGELFF. The CDR3 coding sequence is TGTGCCACGCACGCCAGGGGTAGAATAAGCACCGGGGAGCTGTTTTTT.

The chain has TRBV6-5 and TRBJ1-2, with TRBD1 identical over 7 bases. Germline lookup yields CDR1 MNHEY and CDR2 SVGAGI. The V segment lost 7 bases and the J segment 2 bases; nucleotides outside the gene matches: 7. This CDR3 comprises 14 residues. CDR3: CASTPTGLNYGYTF. The CDR3 bases are TGTGCCAGCACTCCGACAGGGTTGAACTATGGCTACACCTTC.

The chain combines TRBV28 with TRBJ2-7; 9 positions match TRBD2. The CDR3 covers 14 residues. Germline assignment: CDR1 MDHEN and CDR2 SYDVKM. V gave up 2 bases and J gave up 6 bases; unmatched junction bases: 5. The CDR3 DNA reads as TGTGCCAGCAGTTTAGTAGCGGGAGACCCCGAGCAGTACTTC. Its translation is CASSLVAGDPEQYF.

Only a few counts were recorded for this clone. The chain has TRBV10-1 and TRBJ1-4; possible D gene TRBD1, 6 bases. The CDR3 is 16 amino acids. V was clipped by 5 bases and J by 8 bases, with 21 bases between them. From germline, CDR1 is WNHNN and CDR2 SYGVQD (reference sequence). The chain's CDR3 is CASSHKQDRRQEKLFF. The CDR3 nucleotides read TGCGCCAGCAGTCACAAACAAGACAGGAGGCAGGAAAAACTGTTTTTT.